The source of this T cell receptor (beta chain) is a study of OX40 agonist ivuxolimab in advanced cancers. CDR1 and CDR2 from the germline V gene are MNHNS and SASEGT. The CDR3 has 14 residues. V was cut by 1 base and J by 8 bases, with 11 bases left in between. Sequencing used immunoSEQ multiplex PCR; TCRdb keeps in-frame clones, though not all of them. The data show tens of thousands of clones, 65% to 90% seen once. This material consisted of CD4+ or CD8+ T cells sorted from blood, taken in a trial of the OX40 agonist ivuxolimab. The chain has TRBV6-1 and TRBJ1-4; perhaps TRBD1 as D (6 bases). This receptor was obtained from an adult with an advanced solid tumor such as melanoma, head and neck, liver or kidney cancer. DNA of the CDR3: TGTGCCAGCAGTGAAGACAGGGTCCGGGAAAAACTGTTTTTT. This sequence encodes CASSEDRVREKLFF.